This TCR beta chain originates from a study of cytomegalovirus exposure and HLA in healthy donors. Across the whole study: Approximately 180 million T cells yielded over 90 million unique TCR beta sequences in earlier analysis. Genotyping showed around 80% of 398 donors falling in the Caucasian-associated ancestry cluster.

The PCR ran on 60 Vbeta and 13 Jbeta primers. Profiled with immunoSEQ multiplex PCR; TCRdb holds only in-frame clones, not every one. The top ten hold 9.5% to 15% of the sample, which has approximately 100,000 clones, approximately 80% seen once. The trim removed 7 bases at V and 3 bases at J, leaving 8 bases unmatched. CDR1 and CDR2 from the germline V gene are MNHEY and SMNVEV (reference sequence). The CDR3 is 15 amino acids. The chain uses TRBV27 and TRBJ2-3; 9 bases are shared with TRBD2. Sequencing was performed on PBMCs. This clonotype originated in a woman in her 40s in good health and CMV-seropositive. The CDR3 here is CASTPASGATDTQYF. DNA of the CDR3: TGTGCCAGCACCCCGGCTAGCGGGGCTACAGATACGCAGTATTTT.